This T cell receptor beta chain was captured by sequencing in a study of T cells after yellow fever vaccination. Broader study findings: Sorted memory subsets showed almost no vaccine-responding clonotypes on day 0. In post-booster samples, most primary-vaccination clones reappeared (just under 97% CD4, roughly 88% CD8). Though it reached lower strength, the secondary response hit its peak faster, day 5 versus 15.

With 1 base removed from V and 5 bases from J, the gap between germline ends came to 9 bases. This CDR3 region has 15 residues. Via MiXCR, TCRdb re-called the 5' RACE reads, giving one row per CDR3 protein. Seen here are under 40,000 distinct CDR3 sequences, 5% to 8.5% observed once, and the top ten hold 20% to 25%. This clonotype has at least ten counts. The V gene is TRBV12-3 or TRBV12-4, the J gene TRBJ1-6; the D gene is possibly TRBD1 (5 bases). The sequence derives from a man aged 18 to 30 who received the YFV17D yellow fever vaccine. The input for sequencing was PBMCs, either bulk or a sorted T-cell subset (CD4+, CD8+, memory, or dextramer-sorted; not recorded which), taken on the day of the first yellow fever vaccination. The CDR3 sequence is CASSLEGPDNSPLHF. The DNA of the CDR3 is TGTGCCAGCAGTTTAGAGGGGCCGGATAATTCACCCCTCCACTTT.